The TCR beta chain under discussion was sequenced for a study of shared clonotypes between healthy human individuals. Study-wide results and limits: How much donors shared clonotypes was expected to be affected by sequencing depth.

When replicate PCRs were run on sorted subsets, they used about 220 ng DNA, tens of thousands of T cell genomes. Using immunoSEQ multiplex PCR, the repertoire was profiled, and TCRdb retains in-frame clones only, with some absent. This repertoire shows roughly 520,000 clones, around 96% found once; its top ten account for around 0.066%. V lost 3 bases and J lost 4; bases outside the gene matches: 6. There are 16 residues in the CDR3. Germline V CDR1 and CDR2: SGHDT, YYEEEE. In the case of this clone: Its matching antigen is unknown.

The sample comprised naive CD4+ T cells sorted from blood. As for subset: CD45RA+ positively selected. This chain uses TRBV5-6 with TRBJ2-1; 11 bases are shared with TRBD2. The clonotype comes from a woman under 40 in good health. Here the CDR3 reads CASSWGGTSGYNEQFF. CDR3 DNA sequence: TGTGCCAGCAGCTGGGGCGGGACTAGCGGATACAATGAGCAGTTCTTC.